These 2 T cell receptor beta chains were sequenced from one sample in a study of blood T cell repertoires in COVID-19. The assay was immunoSEQ multiplex PCR, and TCRdb's table has in-frame clones only and misses some. This table holds around 210,000 clones, approximately 88% found once. Sequencing was carried out using PBMCs or T cells enriched from blood (not recorded which). These receptors originate from a woman in her late teens or twenties who had recovered from COVID-19.

The chain couples TRBV27 to TRBJ2-1, with 7 nucleotides matching TRBD1. The CDR3 consists of 15 residues. Germline V gene lookup returns CDR1 MNHEY and CDR2 SMNVEV (reference sequence). Trimming at V came to 5 bases and at J to 0 bases, leaving 4 bases not matched to a gene. The CDR3: CASSLTGSSYNEQFF. CDR3 DNA: TGTGCCAGCAGTCTGACAGGGAGCTCCTACAATGAGCAGTTCTTC.

The CDR3 sequence: CAIVDSQNTEAFF. DNA of the CDR3: TGTGCCATCGTGGACAGTCAGAACACTGAAGCTTTCTTT. The chain joins TRBV10-3 to TRBJ1-1, with D tentatively TRBD1 (6 bases). With 8 bases removed from V and 1 base from J, the gap between germline ends came to 11 bases. The CDR3 has 13 residues. Germline lookup yields CDR1 ENHRY and CDR2 SYGVKD.